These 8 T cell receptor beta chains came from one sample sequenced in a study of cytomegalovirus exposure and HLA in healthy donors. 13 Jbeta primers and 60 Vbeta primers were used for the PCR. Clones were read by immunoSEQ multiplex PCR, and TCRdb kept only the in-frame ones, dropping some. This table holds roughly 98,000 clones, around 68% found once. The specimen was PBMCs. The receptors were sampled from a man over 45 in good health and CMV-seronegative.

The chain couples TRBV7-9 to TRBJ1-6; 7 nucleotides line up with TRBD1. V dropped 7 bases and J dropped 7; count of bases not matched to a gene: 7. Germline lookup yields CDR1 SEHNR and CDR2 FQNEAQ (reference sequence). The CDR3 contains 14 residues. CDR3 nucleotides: TGTGCCAGCACAACGGGACAGCAAAATTCACCCCTCCACTTT. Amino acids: CASTTGQQNSPLHF. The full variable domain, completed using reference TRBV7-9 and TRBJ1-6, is DTGVSQNPRHKITKRGQNVTFRCDPISEHNRLYWYRQTLGQGPEFLTYFQNEAQLEKSRLLSDRFSAERPKGSFSTLEIQRTEQGDSAMYLCASTTGQQNSPLHFGNGTRLTVT.

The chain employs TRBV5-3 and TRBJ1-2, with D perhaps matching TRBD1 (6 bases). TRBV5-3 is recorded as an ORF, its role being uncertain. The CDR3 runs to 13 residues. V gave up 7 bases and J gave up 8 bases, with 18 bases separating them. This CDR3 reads CARGVSGAWGYTF. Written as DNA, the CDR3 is TGTGCCAGAGGGGTGTCAGGGGCTTGGGGCTACACCTTC.

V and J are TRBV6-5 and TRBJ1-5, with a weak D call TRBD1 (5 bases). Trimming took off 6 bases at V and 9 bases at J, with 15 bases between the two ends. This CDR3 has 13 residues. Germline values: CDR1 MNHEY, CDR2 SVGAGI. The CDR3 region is CASRDPGVGPQHF. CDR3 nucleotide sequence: TGTGCCAGCAGAGACCCGGGGGTAGGGCCCCAGCATTTT.

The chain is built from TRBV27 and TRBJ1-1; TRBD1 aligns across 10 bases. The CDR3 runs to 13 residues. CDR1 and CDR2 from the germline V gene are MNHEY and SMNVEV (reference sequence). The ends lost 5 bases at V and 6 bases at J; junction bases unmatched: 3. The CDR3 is CASSPGQGAEAFF. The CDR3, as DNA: TGTGCCAGCAGTCCTGGACAGGGGGCTGAAGCTTTCTTT.

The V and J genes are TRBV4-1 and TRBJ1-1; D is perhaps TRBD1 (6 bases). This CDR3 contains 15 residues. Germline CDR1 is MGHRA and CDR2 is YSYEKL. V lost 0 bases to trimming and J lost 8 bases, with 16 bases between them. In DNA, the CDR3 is TGCGCCAGCAGCCAAGAAGGGGGGGGACGTCCAGAAGCTTTCTTT. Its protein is CASSQEGGGRPEAFF.

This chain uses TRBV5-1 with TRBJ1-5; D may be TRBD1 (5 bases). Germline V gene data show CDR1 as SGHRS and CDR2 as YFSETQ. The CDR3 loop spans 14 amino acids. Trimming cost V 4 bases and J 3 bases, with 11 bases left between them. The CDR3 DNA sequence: TGCGCCAGCAGCGTAGACAGTTTCAATCAGCCCCAGCATTTT. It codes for CASSVDSFNQPQHF. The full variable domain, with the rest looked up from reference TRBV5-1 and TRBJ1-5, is KAGVTQTPRYLIKTRGQQVTLSCSPISGHRSVSWYQQTPGQGLQFLFEYFSETQRNKGNFPGRFSGRQFSNSRSEMNVSTLELGDSALYLCASSVDSFNQPQHFGDGTRLSIL.

The CDR3 spells CASSRTGGGVETQYF. CDR3 sequence (DNA): TGTGCCAGCAGCCGGACAGGGGGCGGTGTGGAGACCCAGTACTTC. The chain uses TRBV6-1 and TRBJ2-5, with 11 bases that match TRBD1. The V gene's germline CDR1 is MNHNS and CDR2 SASEGT. V lost 6 bases and J lost 5; bases outside the gene matches: 8. The CDR3 is 15 residues long.

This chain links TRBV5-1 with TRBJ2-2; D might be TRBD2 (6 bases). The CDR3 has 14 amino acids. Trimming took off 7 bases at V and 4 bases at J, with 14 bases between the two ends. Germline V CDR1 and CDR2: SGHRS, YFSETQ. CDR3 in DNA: TGCGCCAGCGGAACCGGGACTGTCACCGGGGAGCTGTTTTTT. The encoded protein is CASGTGTVTGELFF. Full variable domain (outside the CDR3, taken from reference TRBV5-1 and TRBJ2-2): KAGVTQTPRYLIKTRGQQVTLSCSPISGHRSVSWYQQTPGQGLQFLFEYFSETQRNKGNFPGRFSGRQFSNSRSEMNVSTLELGDSALYLCASGTGTVTGELFFGEGSRLTVL.